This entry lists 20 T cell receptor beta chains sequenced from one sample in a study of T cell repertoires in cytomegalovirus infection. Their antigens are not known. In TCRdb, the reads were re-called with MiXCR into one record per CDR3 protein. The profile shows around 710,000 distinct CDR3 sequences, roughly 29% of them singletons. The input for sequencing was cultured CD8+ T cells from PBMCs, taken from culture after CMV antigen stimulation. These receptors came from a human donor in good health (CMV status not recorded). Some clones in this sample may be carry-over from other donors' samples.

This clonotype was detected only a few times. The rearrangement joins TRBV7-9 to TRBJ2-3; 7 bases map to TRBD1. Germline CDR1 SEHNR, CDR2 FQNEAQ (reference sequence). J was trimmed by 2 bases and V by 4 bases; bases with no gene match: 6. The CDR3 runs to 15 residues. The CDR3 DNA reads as TGTGCCAGCAGCTCCCCGGGACAGTTCACAGATACGCAGTATTTT. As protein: CASSSPGQFTDTQYF.

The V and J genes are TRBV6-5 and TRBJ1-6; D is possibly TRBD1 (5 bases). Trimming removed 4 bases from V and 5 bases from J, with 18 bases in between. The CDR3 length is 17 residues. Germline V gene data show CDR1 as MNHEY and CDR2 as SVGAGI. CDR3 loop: CASSLDPPGRHNSPLHF. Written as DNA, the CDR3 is TGTGCCAGCAGTTTAGACCCACCGGGACGCCATAATTCACCCCTCCACTTT.

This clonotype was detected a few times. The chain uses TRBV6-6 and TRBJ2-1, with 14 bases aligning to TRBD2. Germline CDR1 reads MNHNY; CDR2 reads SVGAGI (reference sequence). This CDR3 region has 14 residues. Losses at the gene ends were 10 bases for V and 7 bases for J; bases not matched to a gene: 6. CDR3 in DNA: TGTGCCACCCGGACTAGCGGGGGGCGAAATGAGCAGTTCTTC. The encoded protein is CATRTSGGRNEQFF.

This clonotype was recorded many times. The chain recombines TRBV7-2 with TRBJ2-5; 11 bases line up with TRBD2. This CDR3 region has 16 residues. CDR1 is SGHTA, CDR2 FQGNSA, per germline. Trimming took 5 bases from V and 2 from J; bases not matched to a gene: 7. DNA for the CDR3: TGTGCCAGCAGCCGACTAGCGGGGAACAAACAAGAGACCCAGTACTTC. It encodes CASSRLAGNKQETQYF.

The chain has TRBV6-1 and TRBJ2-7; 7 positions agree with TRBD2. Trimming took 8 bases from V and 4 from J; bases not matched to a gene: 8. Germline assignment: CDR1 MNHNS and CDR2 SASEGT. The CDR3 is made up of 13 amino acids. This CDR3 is CASWGGWGYEQYF. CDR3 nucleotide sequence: TGTGCCAGCTGGGGGGGGTGGGGGTACGAGCAGTACTTC.

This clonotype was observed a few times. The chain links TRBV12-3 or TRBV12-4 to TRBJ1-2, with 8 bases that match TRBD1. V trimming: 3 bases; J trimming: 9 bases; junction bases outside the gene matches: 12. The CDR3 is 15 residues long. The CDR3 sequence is CASSFQTGAGGRYTF. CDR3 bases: TGTGCCAGCAGTTTTCAGACAGGGGCCGGGGGACGCTACACCTTC.

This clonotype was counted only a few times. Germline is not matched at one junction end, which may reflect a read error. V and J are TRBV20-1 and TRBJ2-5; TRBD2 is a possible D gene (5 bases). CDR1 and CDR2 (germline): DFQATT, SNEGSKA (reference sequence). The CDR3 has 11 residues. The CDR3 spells CSANRLSARNF. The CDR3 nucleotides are TGCAGTGCTAATAGACTTAGCGCCCGAAACTTC.

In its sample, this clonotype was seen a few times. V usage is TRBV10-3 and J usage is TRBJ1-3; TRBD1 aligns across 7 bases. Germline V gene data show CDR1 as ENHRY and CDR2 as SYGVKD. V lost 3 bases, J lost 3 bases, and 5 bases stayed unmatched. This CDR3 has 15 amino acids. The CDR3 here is CAISETGANGNTIYF. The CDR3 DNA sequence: TGTGCCATCAGTGAAACAGGGGCCAATGGAAACACCATATATTTT.

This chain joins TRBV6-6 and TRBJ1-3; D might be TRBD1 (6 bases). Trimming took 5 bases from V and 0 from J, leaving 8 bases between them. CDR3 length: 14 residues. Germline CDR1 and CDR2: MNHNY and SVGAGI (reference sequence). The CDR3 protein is CASSDRSSGNTIYF. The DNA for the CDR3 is TGTGCCAGCAGTGACAGGAGCTCTGGAAACACCATATATTTT.

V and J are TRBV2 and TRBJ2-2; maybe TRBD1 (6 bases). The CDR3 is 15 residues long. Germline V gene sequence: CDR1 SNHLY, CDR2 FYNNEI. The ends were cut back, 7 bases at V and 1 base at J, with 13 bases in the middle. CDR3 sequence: CASTWETGNTGELFF. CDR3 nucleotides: TGTGCCAGCACGTGGGAGACAGGGAACACCGGGGAGCTGTTTTTT.

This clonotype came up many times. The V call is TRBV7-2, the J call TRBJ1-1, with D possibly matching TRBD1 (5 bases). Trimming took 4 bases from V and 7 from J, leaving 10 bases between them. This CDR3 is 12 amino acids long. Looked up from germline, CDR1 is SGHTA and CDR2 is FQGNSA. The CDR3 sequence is CASSWGRVEAFF. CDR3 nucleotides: TGTGCCAGCAGCTGGGGACGGGTTGAAGCTTTCTTT.

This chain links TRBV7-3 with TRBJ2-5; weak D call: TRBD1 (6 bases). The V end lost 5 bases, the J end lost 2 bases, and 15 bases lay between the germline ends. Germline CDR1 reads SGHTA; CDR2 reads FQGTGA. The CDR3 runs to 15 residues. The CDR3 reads CASSPGVNDQETQYF. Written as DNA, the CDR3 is TGTGCCAGCAGCCCAGGGGTAAACGATCAAGAGACCCAGTACTTC.

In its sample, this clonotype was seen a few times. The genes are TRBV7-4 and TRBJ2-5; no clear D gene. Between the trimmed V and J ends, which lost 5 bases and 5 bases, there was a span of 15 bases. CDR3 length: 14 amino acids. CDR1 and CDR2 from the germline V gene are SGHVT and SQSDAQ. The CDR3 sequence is CASSPELSVETQYF. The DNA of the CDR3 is TGTGCCAGCAGCCCAGAGCTCTCGGTTGAGACCCAGTACTTC.

CDR3 bases: TGTGCCAGCAGCTTAGAGGAGTCTAACTATGGCTACACCTTC. Its protein product is CASSLEESNYGYTF. This chain connects TRBV7-4 to TRBJ1-2, with D uncertain. The V gene's germline CDR1 is SGHVT and CDR2 SQSDAQ. CDR3 length: 14 residues. The germline V and J ends were trimmed by 1 base and 0 bases, with 6 bases remaining between them. Full variable domain (rest looked up from reference TRBV7-4 and TRBJ1-2): GAGVSQSPRYKVAKRGRDVALRCDSISGHVTLYWYRQTLGQGSEVLTYSQSDAQRDKSGRPSGRFSAERPERSVSTLKIQRTEQGDSAVYLCASSLEESNYGYTFGSGTRLTVV.

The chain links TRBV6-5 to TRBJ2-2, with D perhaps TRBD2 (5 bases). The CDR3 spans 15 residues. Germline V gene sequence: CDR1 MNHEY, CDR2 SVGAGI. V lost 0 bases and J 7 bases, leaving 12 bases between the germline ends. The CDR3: CASSYSGEAHGELFF. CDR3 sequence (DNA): TGTGCCAGCAGTTACTCCGGGGAAGCGCACGGGGAGCTGTTTTTT.

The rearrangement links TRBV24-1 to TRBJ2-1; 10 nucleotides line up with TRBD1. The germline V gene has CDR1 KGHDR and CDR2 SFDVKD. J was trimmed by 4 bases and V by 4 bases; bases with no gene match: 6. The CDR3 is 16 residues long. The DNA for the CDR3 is TGTGCCACCAGTGACCCGGGGACAGGGGATTACAATGAGCAGTTCTTC. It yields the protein CATSDPGTGDYNEQFF.

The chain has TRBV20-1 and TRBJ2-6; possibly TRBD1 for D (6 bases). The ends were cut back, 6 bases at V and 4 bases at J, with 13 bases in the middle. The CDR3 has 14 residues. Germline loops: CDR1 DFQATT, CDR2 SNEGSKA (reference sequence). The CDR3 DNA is TGCAGTGCCTATGACAGGAGAGGGGCCAACGTCCTGACTTTC. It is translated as CSAYDRRGANVLTF.

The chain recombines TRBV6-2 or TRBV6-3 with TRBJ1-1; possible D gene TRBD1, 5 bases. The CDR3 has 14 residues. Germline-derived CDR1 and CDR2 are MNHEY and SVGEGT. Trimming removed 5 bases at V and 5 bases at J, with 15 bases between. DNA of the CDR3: TGTGCCAGCAGTAGCTGGGGGGTTGGGACTGAAGCTTTCTTT. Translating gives CASSSWGVGTEAFF.

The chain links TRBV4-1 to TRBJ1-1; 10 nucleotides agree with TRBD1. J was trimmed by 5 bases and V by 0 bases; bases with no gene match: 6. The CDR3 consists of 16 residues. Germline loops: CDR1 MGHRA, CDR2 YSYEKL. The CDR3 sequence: CASSQEFGTGDTEAFF. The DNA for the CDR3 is TGCGCCAGCAGCCAAGAATTTGGGACAGGGGATACTGAAGCTTTCTTT.

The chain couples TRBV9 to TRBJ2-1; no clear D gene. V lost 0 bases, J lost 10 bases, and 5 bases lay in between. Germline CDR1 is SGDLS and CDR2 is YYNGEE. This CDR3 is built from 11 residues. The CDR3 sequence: CASSVGWEQFF. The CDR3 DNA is TGTGCCAGCAGCGTAGGCTGGGAGCAGTTCTTC.